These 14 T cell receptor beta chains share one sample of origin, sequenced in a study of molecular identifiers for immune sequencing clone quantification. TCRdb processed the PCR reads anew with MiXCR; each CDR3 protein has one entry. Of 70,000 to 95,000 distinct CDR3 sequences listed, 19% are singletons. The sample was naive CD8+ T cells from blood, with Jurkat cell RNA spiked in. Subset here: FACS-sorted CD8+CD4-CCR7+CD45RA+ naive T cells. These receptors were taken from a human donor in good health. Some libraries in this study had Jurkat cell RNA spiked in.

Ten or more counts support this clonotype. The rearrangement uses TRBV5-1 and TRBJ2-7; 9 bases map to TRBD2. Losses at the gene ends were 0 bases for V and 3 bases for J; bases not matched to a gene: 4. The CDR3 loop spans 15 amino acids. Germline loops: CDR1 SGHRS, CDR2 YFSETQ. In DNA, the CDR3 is TGCGCCAGCAGCTTGGATAAGACTAGCGGCTACGAGCAGTACTTC. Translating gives CASSLDKTSGYEQYF.

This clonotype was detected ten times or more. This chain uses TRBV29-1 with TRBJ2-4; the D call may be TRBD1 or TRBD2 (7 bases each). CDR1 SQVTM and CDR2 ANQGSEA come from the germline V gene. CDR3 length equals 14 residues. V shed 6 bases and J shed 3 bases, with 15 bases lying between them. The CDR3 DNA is TGCAGCGTGTTCACAGGGGAGGGCAAAAACATTCAGTACTTC. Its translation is CSVFTGEGKNIQYF.

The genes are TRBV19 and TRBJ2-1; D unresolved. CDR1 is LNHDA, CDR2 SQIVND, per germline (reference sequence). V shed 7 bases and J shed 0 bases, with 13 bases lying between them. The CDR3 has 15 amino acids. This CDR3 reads CASTPGPSSYNEQFF. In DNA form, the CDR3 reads TGTGCCAGTACCCCCGGACCCAGCTCCTACAATGAGCAGTTCTTC.

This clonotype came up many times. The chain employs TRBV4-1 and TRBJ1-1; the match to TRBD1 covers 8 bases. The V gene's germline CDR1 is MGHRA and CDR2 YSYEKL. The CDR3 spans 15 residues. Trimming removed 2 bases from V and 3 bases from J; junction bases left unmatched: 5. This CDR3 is CASSQSSTGDTEAFF. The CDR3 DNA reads TGCGCCAGCAGCCAAAGCTCGACAGGGGACACTGAAGCTTTCTTT.

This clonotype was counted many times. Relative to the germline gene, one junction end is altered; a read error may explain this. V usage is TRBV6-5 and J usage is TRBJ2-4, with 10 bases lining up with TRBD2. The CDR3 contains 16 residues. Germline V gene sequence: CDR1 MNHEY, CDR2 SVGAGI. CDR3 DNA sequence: TGTGCCAGCAGTTACGATCTAGCGGGAGCCCAAAACATTCAGTACTTC. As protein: CASSYDLAGAQNIQYF.

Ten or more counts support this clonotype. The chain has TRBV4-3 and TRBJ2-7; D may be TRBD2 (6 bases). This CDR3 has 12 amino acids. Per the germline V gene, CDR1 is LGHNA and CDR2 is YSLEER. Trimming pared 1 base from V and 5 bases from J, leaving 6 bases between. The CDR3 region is CASSQAGDEQYF. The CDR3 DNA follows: TGCGCCAGCAGCCAAGCGGGGGACGAGCAGTACTTC.

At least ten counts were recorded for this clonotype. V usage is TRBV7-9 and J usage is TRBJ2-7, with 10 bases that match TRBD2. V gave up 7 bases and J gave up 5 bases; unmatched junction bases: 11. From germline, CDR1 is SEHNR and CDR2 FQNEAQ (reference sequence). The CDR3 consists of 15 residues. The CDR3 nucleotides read TGTGCCAGCACCGCACTAGCGGGATATAGAGACGAGCAGTACTTC. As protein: CASTALAGYRDEQYF.

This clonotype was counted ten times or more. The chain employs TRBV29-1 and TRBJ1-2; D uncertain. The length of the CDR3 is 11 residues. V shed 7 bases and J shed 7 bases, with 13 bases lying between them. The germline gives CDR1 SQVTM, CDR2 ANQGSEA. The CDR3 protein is CSGSTVGGYTF. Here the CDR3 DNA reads TGCAGCGGATCGACGGTTGGTGGCTACACCTTC.

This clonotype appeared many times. The DNA for the CDR3 is TGTGCCAGCAGTTACTCTGGGAAAGATCAGCCCCAGCATTTT. Its protein product is CASSYSGKDQPQHF. J is TRBJ1-5 and V is TRBV6-2 or TRBV6-3, with no clear D. Germline V gene data show CDR1 as MNHEY and CDR2 as SVGEGT. Trimming stripped 0 bases from V and 5 bases from J, with 8 bases between. The CDR3 covers 14 residues.

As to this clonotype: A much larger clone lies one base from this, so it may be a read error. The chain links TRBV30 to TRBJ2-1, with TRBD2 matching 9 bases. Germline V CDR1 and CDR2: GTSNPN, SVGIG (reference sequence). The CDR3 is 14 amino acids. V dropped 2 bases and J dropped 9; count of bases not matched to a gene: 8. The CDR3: CAWSPGLATGEQFF. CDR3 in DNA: TGTGCCTGGAGTCCCGGACTAGCGACCGGTGAGCAGTTCTTC.

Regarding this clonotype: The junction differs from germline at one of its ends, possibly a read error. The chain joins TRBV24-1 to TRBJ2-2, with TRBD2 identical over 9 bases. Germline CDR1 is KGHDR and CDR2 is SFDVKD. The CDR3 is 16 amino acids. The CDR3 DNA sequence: TGTGCCACCAGTGCGCGGGGGGGGGGCATCCACCGGGGAGCTGTTTTT. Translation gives CATSARGGGIHRGAVF.

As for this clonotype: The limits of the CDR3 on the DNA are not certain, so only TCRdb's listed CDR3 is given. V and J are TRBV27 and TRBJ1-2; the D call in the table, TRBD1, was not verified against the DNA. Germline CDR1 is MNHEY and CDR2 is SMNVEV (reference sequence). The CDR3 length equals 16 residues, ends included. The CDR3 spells CASSYRQGAPTYGCTF.

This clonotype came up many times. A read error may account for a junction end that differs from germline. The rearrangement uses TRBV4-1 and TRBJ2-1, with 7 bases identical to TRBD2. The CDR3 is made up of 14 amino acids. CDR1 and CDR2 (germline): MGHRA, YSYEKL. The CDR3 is CASSHGPSGPLYHF. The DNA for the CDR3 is TGCGCCAGCAGCCACGGGCCTAGCGGCCCTCTATATCACTTC.

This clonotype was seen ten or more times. CDR3 protein: CAWSDGSGSNEQFF. In nucleotides, the CDR3 is TGTGCCTGGAGTGATGGTAGCGGGAGCAATGAGCAGTTCTTC. The genes are TRBV30 and TRBJ2-1; 9 nucleotides align to TRBD2. The CDR3 extends over 14 amino acids. The J segment lost 6 bases and the V segment lost 1 base, leaving 4 bases of the junction unmatched. Germline V gives CDR1 GTSNPN, CDR2 SVGIG (reference sequence).